The source of this T cell receptor beta chain is a study of CXCR3-negative and CXCR3-positive naive CD8 T cells (dated by TCRdb to between 2018 and 2020). For context, the study as a whole: In total, about 135 million TRB reads were obtained, corresponding to roughly 1.5 +/- 0.3 million reads per library. Diversity and physicochemical repertoire analyses covered roughly ten donors pooled from two independent experiments. The TRBV-TRBJ cluster analysis covered naive subsets from about 5 donors and memory cells from 3 donors. General study outcomes and caveats: Surface CD5, linked to self-reactivity in mice, was comparable between naive subsets; TCR interaction strength was therefore also inferred from TRB CDR3 physicochemical properties. Freshly isolated PBMCs were used for most assays because CXCR3 expression went down partially after cryopreservation. Naive CXCR3-negative and CXCR3-positive cells from the same donor showed similar TRBV-TRBJ usage, whereas memory cells showed distinct patterns. Compared with CXCR3-negative naive cells, CXCR3-positive naive cells had TRB CDR3s with higher hydrophobicity (lower Kidera factor 4), lower energy, and higher strength and volume indices. Comparably high repertoire diversity was found in both naive subsets, whereas much lower repertoire diversity was found in memory CD8+ T cells.

Concerning this clonotype: Its binding antigen is unknown.

For every CD8+ T cell subset, a few hundred thousand cells were flow-sorted straight into RLT lysis buffer, and each subset was sorted in triplicate. Naive CD8+ T cells were defined stringently as CD45RO-CCR7+CD27+CD95- to exclude memory contaminants. Using standard density gradient centrifugation, peripheral blood mononuclear cells were isolated from buffy coats. Naive CXCR3-negative and CXCR3-positive CD8+ T cells were flow-sorted on a FACSAria III. Total RNA was extracted from sorted cells using an RNeasy Mini Kit. This sample was sequenced with a NextSeq 550. The Human TCR Profiling Kit (MiLaboratory) was used to make UMI-labeled 5' RACE TRB cDNA libraries. The full amount of extracted RNA was used for cDNA synthesis, and the full amount of resulting cDNA was used for PCR amplification. Libraries were prepared in parallel using an identical number of PCR cycles. Concerning the study's data processing: With a requirement of at least two reads per UMI, MIGEC and MiXCR extracted about 57,000 +/- 9,900 unique UMI-labeled TRB cDNA molecules per library. Each library averaged approximately 40,000 +/- 10,000 functional in-frame TRB CDR3 nucleotide clonotypes without stop codons. After downsampling to 5000 UMI-labeled TRB molecules per sample, diversity metrics such as normalized Shannon-Wiener and Chao1 were calculated in VDJtools. VDJtools was used to calculate clonotype-size-weighted physicochemical properties of the central five CDR3 residues, namely interaction energy, strength, volume and Kidera factor 4. Following TCRdb reprocessing, every CDR3 protein sequence forms one entry, and DNA is not provided. TCRdb, not the authors, supplied the V and J calls. The sample's table covers tens of thousands of distinct CDR3 sequences. In total, the top ten clones hold about 1.5% of the sample.

The CDR3 has 14 amino acids, counting the end cysteine and phenylalanine. No nucleotide data were recorded. The germline V gene encodes CDR1 MNHEY and CDR2 SVGEGT. The V and J genes are TRBV6-2 or TRBV6-3 and TRBJ2-1; TCRdb's D call, TRBD1, is unchecked because there is no DNA. The clonotype originates from a human donor in good health. Some clones in this sample may be carry-over from other donors' samples. Sequencing input: naive CXCR3- CD8+ T cells from blood. The cell subset or site label corresponds to: CD45RO-CCR7+CD27+CD95- naive CD8+ T cells lacking CXCR3 (TNR3-). The CDR3 loop reads CASGTTSSYNEQFF.